The 17 T cell receptor beta chains reported below all come from one sample, sequenced in a study of blood T cells in healthy people across ages. A sample-barcoded 5' primer and a J-beta primer mix were used in a second PCR of about 7 to 12 cycles. Each CDR3 protein gets one entry after TCRdb re-called the 5' RACE reads with MiXCR. This sample has about 700,000 distinct CDR3 sequences, with approximately 31% found just once. Source material: blood. The receptors were sampled from a woman older than 75 in good health.

This clonotype was found many times. The chain uses TRBV6-2 or TRBV6-3 and TRBJ2-1; 8 positions agree with TRBD2. CDR1 MNHEY and CDR2 SVGEGT come from the germline V gene. The J segment lost 6 bases and the V segment lost 6 bases, leaving 7 bases of the junction unmatched. The CDR3 length is 14 residues. This CDR3 is CASSGGAVTNEQFF. For the CDR3, the DNA is TGTGCCAGCAGCGGGGGGGCCGTGACCAATGAGCAGTTCTTC.

The chain carries TRBV4-1 and TRBJ2-3; D not resolved. Germline lookup yields CDR1 MGHRA and CDR2 YSYEKL. This CDR3 contains 19 residues. V lost 1 base to trimming and J lost 5 bases, with 25 bases between them. CDR3 in amino acids: CASSQGAVLSARVRDTQYF. CDR3 coding DNA: TGCGCCAGCAGCCAAGGGGCCGTTCTGAGCGCCAGAGTGAGAGATACGCAGTATTTT.

This clonotype appeared many times. V and J are TRBV20-1 and TRBJ1-6; TRBD1 matches 9 bases. Unmatched junction bases numbered 7, after V lost 5 bases and J lost 8 bases. This CDR3 has 14 amino acids. Per the germline V gene, CDR1 is DFQATT and CDR2 is SNEGSKA (reference sequence). The CDR3 sequence: CSAAGTGIDSPLHF. Written as DNA, the CDR3 is TGCAGTGCTGCCGGGACAGGGATCGATTCACCCCTCCACTTT.

This rearrangement joins TRBV10-3 to TRBJ2-1; 10 nucleotides line up with TRBD2. V was pared by 7 bases and J by 5 bases, with 5 bases of the junction left unmatched. The germline V gene encodes CDR1 ENHRY and CDR2 SYGVKD. This CDR3 comprises 14 residues. The CDR3 here is CAIKPSGSHNEQFF. In DNA, the CDR3 is TGTGCCATCAAACCTAGCGGGAGCCACAATGAGCAGTTCTTC.

The sample holds many counts of this clonotype. J is TRBJ1-2 and V is TRBV20-1; D not certain. This CDR3 comprises 9 residues. CDR1 and CDR2 from the germline V gene are DFQATT and SNEGSKA (reference sequence). The V gene lost 7 bases and the J gene lost 6 bases, with 6 bases spanning the gap. The CDR3 nucleotides read TGCAGTGTAATTGATGGCTACACCTTC. This translates into CSVIDGYTF.

This clonotype was seen ten or more times. This chain connects TRBV7-9 to TRBJ2-7; a possible D gene is TRBD2 (6 bases). Germline CDR1 and CDR2: SEHNR and FQNEAQ (reference sequence). CDR3 length: 14 residues. V lost 0 bases to trimming and J lost 3 bases, with 9 bases between them. In DNA form, the CDR3 reads TGTGCCAGCAGCTTAGCAGGGGAGGTCTACGAGCAGTACTTC. Its protein product is CASSLAGEVYEQYF. Based on the CDR3 plus reference TRBV7-9 and TRBJ2-7, the full variable domain is DTGVSQNPRHKITKRGQNVTFRCDPISEHNRLYWYRQTLGQGPEFLTYFQNEAQLEKSRLLSDRFSAERPKGSFSTLEIQRTEQGDSAMYLCASSLAGEVYEQYFGPGTRLTVT.

Many counts were recorded for this clonotype. The V gene is TRBV20-1, the J gene TRBJ2-5; perhaps TRBD1 as D (6 bases). Germline V lookup: CDR1 DFQATT, CDR2 SNEGSKA (reference sequence). Deletions cut 0 bases from V and 3 bases from J, with 17 bases between. The CDR3 is 16 amino acids. The CDR3 region has the DNA TGCAGTGCTAGAGAGGTTACAGGGAAACGGGAAGAGACCCAGTACTTC. It codes for CSAREVTGKREETQYF.

This clonotype occurred many times. This sequence joins TRBV6-4 and TRBJ1-5, with D possibly being TRBD1 (5 bases). Germline loops: CDR1 MRHNA, CDR2 SNTAGT. The CDR3 consists of 13 residues. Trimming removed 6 bases at V and 3 bases at J, with 9 bases between. Written as DNA, the CDR3 is TGTGCCAGCAGCCAGACAGTCAATCAGCCCCAGCATTTT. It encodes CASSQTVNQPQHF.

This clonotype appeared a single time. CDR3 DNA sequence: TGTGCCAGCAGCCAATCCCGAGGCTACACCTTC. Its translation is CASSQSRGYTF. The J gene is TRBJ1-2, the V gene TRBV3-1; D ambiguous. With 2 bases removed from V and 8 bases from J, the gap between germline ends came to 6 bases. Germline V gene lookup returns CDR1 LGHDT and CDR2 YNNKEL (reference sequence). The CDR3 loop spans 11 amino acids.

The chain has TRBV7-2 and TRBJ2-7; 11 bases line up with TRBD2. With 5 bases clipped from V and 4 bases from J, the junction kept 10 bases outside the gene matches. The CDR3 sequence is 16 residues long. Germline V gene sequence: CDR1 SGHTA, CDR2 FQGNSA. CDR3 in DNA: TGTGCCAGCAGCCCCGGGGTAGCGGGGGGGACTTACGAGCAGTACTTC. It yields the protein CASSPGVAGGTYEQYF.

This clonotype was seen many times. V usage is TRBV7-2 and J usage is TRBJ1-2; 7 nucleotides line up with TRBD1. From germline, CDR1 is SGHTA and CDR2 FQGNSA. This CDR3 contains 13 residues. The trim removed 1 base at V and 7 bases at J, leaving 3 bases unmatched. The CDR3 bases are TGTGCCAGCAGCTTAGAGGGGGCATTTGGCTACACCTTC. Its protein is CASSLEGAFGYTF.

This clonotype was observed a handful of times. The chain recombines TRBV29-1 with TRBJ1-4, with TRBD1 matching 12 bases. Trimming cost V 0 bases and J 10 bases; bases outside gene matches: 3. This CDR3 comprises 14 residues. Per the germline V gene, CDR1 is SQVTM and CDR2 is ANQGSEA. Here the CDR3 reads CSVEEGTGGGKLFF. CDR3 bases: TGCAGCGTTGAAGAAGGGACAGGGGGCGGAAAACTGTTTTTT.

Ten or more counts support this clonotype. The V call is TRBV6-5, the J call TRBJ1-1; weak D call: TRBD1 (6 bases). CDR1 MNHEY and CDR2 SVGAGI come from the germline V gene. V was cut by 4 bases and J by 6 bases, with 12 bases left in between. CDR3 length equals 13 residues. CDR3 loop: CASSSPGGAEAFF. The CDR3 DNA follows: TGTGCCAGCAGTTCCCCGGGGGGCGCTGAAGCTTTCTTT.

This clonotype came up many times. The V call is TRBV20-1, the J call TRBJ1-4; the match to TRBD1 covers 11 bases. With 3 bases clipped from V and 7 bases from J, the junction kept 7 bases outside the gene matches. The V gene's germline CDR1 is DFQATT and CDR2 SNEGSKA (reference sequence). This CDR3 comprises 15 residues. The CDR3 sequence: CSASPAGTGGEKLFF. In DNA, the CDR3 is TGCAGTGCTAGTCCCGCCGGGACAGGGGGTGAAAAACTGTTTTTT.

J is TRBJ2-3 and V is TRBV7-2, with D possibly matching TRBD2 (6 bases). Germline CDR1 reads SGHTA; CDR2 reads FQGNSA. Trimming took 5 bases from V and 4 from J, leaving 16 bases between them. There are 15 residues in the CDR3. The chain's CDR3 is CASSPGVKPSDTQYF. CDR3 in DNA: TGTGCCAGCAGCCCGGGGGTGAAACCCTCAGATACGCAGTATTTT.

The CDR3 DNA follows: TGCAGTGCTAGTTCGAGCGACTGGGGGTATACGCAGTATTTT. It codes for CSASSSDWGYTQYF. J is TRBJ2-3 and V is TRBV20-1; D tentatively reads TRBD1 or TRBD2 (5 bases each). The CDR3 is 14 residues long. Germline V CDR1 and CDR2: DFQATT, SNEGSKA (reference sequence). Trimming removed 3 bases from V and 7 bases from J, with 17 bases in between.

This clonotype has a count of ten or more. The rearrangement uses TRBV5-5 and TRBJ2-7; either TRBD1 or TRBD2 may fit D (5 bases each). Looked up from germline, CDR1 is SGHKS and CDR2 is YYEKEE (reference sequence). This CDR3 is built from 17 residues. V was shortened by 0 bases and J by 5 bases, with 21 bases between the two germline ends. The CDR3 sequence is CASSLEAGTILGDEQYF. The CDR3 DNA is TGTGCCAGCAGCTTGGAGGCAGGGACGATCCTCGGGGACGAGCAGTACTTC.